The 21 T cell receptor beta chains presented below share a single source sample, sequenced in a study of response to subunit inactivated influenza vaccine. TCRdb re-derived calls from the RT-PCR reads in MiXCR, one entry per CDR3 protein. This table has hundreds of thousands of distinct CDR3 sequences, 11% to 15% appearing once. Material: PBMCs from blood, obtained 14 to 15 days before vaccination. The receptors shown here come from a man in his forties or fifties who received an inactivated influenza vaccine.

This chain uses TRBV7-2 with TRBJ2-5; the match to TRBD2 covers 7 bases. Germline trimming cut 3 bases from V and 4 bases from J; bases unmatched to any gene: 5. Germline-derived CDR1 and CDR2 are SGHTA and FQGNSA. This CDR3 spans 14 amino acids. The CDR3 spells CASSFAGVRETQYF. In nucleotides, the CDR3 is TGTGCCAGCAGCTTTGCGGGAGTAAGAGAGACCCAGTACTTC. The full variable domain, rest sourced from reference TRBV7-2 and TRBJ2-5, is GAGVSQSPSNKVTEKGKDVELRCDPISGHTALYWYRQSLGQGLEFLIYFQGNSAPDKSGLPSDRFSAERTGGSVSTLTIQRTQQEDSAVYLCASSFAGVRETQYFGPGTRLLVL.

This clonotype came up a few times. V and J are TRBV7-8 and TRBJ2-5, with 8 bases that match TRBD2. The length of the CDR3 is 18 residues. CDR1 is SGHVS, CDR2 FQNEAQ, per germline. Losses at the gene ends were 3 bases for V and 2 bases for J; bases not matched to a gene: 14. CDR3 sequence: CASSFSILVLAGQETQYF. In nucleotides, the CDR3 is TGTGCCAGCAGCTTCTCAATATTGGTGTTAGCGGGACAAGAGACCCAGTACTTC.

The CDR3 spells CSVLGANYGYTF. CDR3 DNA sequence: TGCAGCGTCCTAGGGGCGAACTATGGCTACACCTTC. The chain has TRBV29-1 and TRBJ1-2, with D possibly being TRBD1 (5 bases). This CDR3 is built from 12 residues. Germline V gene sequence: CDR1 SQVTM, CDR2 ANQGSEA. V gave up 6 bases and J gave up 2 bases, with 10 bases separating them.

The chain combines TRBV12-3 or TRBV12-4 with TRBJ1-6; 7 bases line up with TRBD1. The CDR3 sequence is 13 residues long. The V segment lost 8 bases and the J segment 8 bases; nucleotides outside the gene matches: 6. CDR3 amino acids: CASWLGGDSPLHF. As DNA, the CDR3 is TGTGCCAGCTGGTTAGGGGGCGATTCACCCCTCCACTTT.

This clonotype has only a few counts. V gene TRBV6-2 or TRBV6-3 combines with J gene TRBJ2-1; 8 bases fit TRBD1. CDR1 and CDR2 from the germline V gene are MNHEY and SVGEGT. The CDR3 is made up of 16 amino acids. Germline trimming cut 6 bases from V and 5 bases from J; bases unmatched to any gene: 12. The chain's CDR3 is CASRPLQGANDNEQFF. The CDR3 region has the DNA TGTGCCAGCAGACCCCTCCAGGGGGCAAACGACAATGAGCAGTTCTTC.

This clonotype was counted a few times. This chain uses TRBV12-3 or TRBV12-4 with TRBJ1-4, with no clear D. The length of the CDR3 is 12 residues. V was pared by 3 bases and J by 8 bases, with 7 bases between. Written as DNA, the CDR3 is TGTGCCAGCAGTTTTATAAGCGAAAAACTGTTTTTT. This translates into CASSFISEKLFF.

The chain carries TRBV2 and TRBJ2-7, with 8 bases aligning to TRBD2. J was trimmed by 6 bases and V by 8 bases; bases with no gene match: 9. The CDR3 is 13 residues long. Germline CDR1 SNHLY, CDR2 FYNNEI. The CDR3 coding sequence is TGTGCCAGCCGGTTTAGCGGGACGATCGAGCAGTACTTC. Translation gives CASRFSGTIEQYF.

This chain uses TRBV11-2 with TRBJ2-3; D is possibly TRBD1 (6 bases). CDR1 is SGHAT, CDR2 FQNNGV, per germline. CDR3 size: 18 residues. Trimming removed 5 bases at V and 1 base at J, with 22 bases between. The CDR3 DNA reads TGTGCCAGCAGCCGCCCGCGCCAACCACAGGGTGGCACAGATACGCAGTATTTT. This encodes CASSRPRQPQGGTDTQYF.

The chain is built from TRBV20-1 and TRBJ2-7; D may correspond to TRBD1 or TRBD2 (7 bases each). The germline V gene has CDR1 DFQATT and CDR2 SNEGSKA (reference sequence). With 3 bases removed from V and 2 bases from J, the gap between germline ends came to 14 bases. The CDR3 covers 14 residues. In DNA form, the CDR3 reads TGCAGTGCTAGGAAGGGAGGGGGCGCCTACGAGCAGTACTTC. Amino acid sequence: CSARKGGGAYEQYF.

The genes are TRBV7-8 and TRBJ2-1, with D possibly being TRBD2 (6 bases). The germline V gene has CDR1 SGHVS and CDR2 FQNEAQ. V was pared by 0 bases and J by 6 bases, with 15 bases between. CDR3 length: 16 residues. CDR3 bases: TGTGCCAGCAGCTTAGCGATGCGGGACGTCCTCAATGAGCAGTTCTTC. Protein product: CASSLAMRDVLNEQFF.

The CDR3 bases are TGCAGCGTTGTCGGAGGTGGGGGGGCCTCCTACGAGCAGTACTTC. Translated: CSVVGGGGASYEQYF. The V call is TRBV29-1, the J call TRBJ2-7; maybe TRBD2 (7 bases). This CDR3 spans 15 amino acids. V dropped 4 bases and J dropped 0 bases, with 16 bases sitting between them. In germline, CDR1 is SQVTM, CDR2 ANQGSEA.

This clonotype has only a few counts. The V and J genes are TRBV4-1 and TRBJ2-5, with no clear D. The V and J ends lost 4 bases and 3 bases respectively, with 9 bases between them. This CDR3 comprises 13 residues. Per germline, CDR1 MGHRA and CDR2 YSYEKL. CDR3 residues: CASSPSTEETQYF. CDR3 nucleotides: TGCGCCAGCAGCCCCTCCACCGAAGAGACCCAGTACTTC.

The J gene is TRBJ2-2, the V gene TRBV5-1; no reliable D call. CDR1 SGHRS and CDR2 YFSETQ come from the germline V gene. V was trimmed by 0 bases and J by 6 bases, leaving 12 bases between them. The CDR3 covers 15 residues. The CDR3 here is CASSLVSQTAGELFF. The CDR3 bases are TGCGCCAGCAGCTTGGTATCCCAGACGGCCGGGGAGCTGTTTTTT.

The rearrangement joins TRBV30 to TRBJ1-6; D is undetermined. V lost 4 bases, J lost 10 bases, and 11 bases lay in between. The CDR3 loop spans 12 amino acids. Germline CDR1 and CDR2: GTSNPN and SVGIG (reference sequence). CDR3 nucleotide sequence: TGTGCCTGGAACCCGGGGAGGTCACCCCTCCACTTT. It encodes CAWNPGRSPLHF.

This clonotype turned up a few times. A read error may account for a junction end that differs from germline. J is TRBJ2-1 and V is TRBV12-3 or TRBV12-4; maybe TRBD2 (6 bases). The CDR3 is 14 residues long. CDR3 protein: CASSRSGEYNRDPF. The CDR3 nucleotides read TGTGCCAGCAGCCGATCGGGGGAATATAACCGGGACCCCTTC.

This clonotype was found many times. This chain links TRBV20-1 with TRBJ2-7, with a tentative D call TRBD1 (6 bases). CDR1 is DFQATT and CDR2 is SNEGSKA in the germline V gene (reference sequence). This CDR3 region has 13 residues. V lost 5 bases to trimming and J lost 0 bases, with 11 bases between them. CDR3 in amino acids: CSADEDSSYEQYF. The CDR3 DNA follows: TGCAGTGCTGATGAGGACAGCTCCTACGAGCAGTACTTC.

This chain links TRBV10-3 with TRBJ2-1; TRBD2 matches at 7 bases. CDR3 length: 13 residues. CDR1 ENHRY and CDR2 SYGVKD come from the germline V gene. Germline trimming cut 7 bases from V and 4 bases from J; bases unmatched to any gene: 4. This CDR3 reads CAITAGVYNEQFF. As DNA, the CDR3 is TGTGCCATCACGGCGGGAGTGTACAATGAGCAGTTCTTC.

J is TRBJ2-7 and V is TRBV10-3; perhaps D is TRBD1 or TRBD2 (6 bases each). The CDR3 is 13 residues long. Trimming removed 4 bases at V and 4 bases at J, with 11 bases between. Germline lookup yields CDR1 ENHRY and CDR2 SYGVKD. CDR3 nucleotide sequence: TGTGCCATCAGTGCAGGGGCGGGGTACGAGCAGTACTTC. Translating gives CAISAGAGYEQYF.

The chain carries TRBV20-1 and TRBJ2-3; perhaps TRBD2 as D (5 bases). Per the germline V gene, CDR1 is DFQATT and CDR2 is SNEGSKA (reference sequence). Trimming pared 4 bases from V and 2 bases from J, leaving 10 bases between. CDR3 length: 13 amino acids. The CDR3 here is CSAISELTDTQYF. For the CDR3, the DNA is TGCAGTGCTATTAGCGAACTCACAGATACGCAGTATTTT.

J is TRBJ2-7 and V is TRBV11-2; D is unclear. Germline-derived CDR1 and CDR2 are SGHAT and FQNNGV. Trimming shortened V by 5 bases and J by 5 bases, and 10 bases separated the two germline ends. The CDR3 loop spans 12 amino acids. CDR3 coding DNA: TGTGCCAGCAGCCGTAACATCGACGAGCAGTACTTC. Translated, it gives CASSRNIDEQYF.

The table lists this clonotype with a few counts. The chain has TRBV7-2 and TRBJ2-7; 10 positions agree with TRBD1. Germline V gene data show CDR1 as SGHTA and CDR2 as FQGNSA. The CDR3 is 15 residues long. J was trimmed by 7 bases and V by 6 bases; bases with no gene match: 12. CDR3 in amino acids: CASRGGQGNPLEQYF. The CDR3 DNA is TGTGCCAGCAGAGGGGGACAGGGGAATCCTCTTGAGCAGTACTTC.